This paragraph reports one T cell receptor (beta chain). It lacks a known antigen. Base qualities are not at hand, and no much larger clone is one base apart. This record belongs to a study of T cell repertoires in cytomegalovirus infection (dated 2019 in TCRdb). The study in broad terms: Because public TCR beta signatures pointed to carriage of CMV infection together with the matching HLA type, the HLA type of each donor mattered for the analysis.

Sequencing was performed on an Illumina HiSeq 1500. TCRdb reprocessed the public reads (quality trimming at Q25 with fastp, clone calling with MiXCR) and kept in-frame beta chains. Identical CDR3 proteins give one entry, which carries the most common genes and DNA. The sample table contains about 740,000 distinct CDR3 sequences; only one count was recorded for approximately 34% of them. The ten top clones hold roughly 2.9% of the sample. Results the study describes overall, beyond this receptor: Carriers of CMV infection plus the relevant HLA type were discriminated by the cumulative frequency of public TCR beta family members in the study cohort and in an independent approximately 360-donor cohort. In the ex vivo response, HLA-C-restricted CMV-specific TCR beta clonotypes were dominant, and in two of eight donors the single most frequent clonotype came from this HLA-C-restricted group.

The TCR sequence derives from a human donor in good health (CMV status not recorded). Some clones in this sample may be carry-over from other donors' samples. The sample taken for sequencing was PBMCs.

The base sequence is TGTGCCACCAGCAGACGAGGACAGGTTGGCGAAAAACTGTTTTTT. Translated, this gives CATSRRGQVGEKLFF. This receptor chain uses TRBV15 and TRBJ1-4, and TRBD1 aligns with 7 junction nucleotides. Trimming removed 2 bases from V and 8 bases from J; the gene matches leave 8 bases unexplained. Looking up the germline V gene (reference sequence) yields CDR1 LNHNV and CDR2 YYDKDF. From cysteine to phenylalanine, the CDR3 is 15 amino acids long. Only CDR3 DNA is held: 45 bases, read in frame from base 1.